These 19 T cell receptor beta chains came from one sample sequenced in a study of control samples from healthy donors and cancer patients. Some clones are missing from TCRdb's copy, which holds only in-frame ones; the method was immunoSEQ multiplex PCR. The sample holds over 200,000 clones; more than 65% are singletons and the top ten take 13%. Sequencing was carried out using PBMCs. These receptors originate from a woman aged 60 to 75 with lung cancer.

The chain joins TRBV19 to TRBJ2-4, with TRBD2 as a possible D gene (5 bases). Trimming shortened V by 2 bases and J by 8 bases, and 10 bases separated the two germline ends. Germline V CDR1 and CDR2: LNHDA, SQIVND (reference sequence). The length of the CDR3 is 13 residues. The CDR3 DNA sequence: TGTGCCAGTAGTATATCGGGGATCGACATTCAGTACTTC. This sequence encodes CASSISGIDIQYF.

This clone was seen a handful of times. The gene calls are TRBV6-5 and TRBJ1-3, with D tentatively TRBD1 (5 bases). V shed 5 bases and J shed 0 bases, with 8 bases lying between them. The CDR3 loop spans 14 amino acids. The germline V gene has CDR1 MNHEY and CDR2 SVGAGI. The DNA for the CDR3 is TGTGCCAGCAGTCAGGGTTCCTCTGGAAACACCATATATTTT. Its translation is CASSQGSSGNTIYF.

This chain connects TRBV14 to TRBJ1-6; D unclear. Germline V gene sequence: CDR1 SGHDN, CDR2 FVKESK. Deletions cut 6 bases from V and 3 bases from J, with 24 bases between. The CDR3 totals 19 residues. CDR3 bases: TGTGCCAGCAGGGTCAGAAATAGTTTCGTCAGTAACTATAATTCACCCCTCCACTTT. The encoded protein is CASRVRNSFVSNYNSPLHF.

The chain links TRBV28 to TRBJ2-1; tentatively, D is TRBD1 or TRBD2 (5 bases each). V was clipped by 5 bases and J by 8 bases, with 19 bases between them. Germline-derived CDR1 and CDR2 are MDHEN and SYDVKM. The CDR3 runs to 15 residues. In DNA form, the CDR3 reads TGTGCCAGCAGTCCCTCCGGGACCGTAGTCCATGAGCAGTTCTTC. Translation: CASSPSGTVVHEQFF.

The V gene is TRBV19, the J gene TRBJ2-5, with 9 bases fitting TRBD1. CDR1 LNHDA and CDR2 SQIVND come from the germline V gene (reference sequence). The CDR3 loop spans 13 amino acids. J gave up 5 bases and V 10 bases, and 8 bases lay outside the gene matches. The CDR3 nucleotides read TGTGCCACCCGGGACAGGGTGACGGAGACCCAGTACTTC. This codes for CATRDRVTETQYF. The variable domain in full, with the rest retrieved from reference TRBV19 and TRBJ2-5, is DGGITQSPKYLFRKEGQNVTLSCEQNLNHDAMYWYRQDPGQGLRLIYYSQIVNDFQKGDIAEGYSVSREKKESFPLTVTSAQKNPTAFYLCATRDRVTETQYFGPGTRLLVL.

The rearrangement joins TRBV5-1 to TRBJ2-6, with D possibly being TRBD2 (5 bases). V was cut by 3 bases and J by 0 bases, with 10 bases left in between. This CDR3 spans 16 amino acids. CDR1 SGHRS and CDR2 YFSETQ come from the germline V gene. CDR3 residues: CASSSGWISGANVLTF. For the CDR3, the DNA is TGCGCCAGCAGCTCGGGGTGGATCTCTGGGGCCAACGTCCTGACTTTC.

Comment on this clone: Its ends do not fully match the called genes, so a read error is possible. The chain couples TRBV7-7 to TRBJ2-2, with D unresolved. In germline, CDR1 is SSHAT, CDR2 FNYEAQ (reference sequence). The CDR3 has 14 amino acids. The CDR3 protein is CASSLTGNTGELFF. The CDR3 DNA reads TGTGCTAGCAGCTTAACGGGGAACACCGGGGAGCTGTTTTTT.

The CDR3 DNA follows: TGTGCCAGCAGCGTCGGGACAGGCGATTATCAGCCCCAGCATTTT. Translated, it gives CASSVGTGDYQPQHF. The chain carries TRBV2 and TRBJ1-5; TRBD1 aligns across 8 bases. The V gene end was trimmed by 6 bases and the J gene end by 5 bases; junction bases not matched to a gene: 9. CDR1 and CDR2 (germline): SNHLY, FYNNEI. The CDR3 is made up of 15 amino acids.

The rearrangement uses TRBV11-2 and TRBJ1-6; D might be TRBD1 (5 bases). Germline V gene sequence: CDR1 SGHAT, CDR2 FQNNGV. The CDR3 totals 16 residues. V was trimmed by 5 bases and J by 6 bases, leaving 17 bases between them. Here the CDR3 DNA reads TGTGCCAGCAGCCTCGAATTCGGGGGGGGTAATTCACCCCTCCACTTT. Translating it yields CASSLEFGGGNSPLHF.

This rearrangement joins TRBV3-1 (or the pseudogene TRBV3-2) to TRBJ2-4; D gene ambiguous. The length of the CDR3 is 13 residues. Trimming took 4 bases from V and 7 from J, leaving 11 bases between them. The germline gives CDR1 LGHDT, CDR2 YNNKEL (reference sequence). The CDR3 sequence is CASSPILTNIQYF. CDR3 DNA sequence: TGTGCCAGCAGCCCCATCCTGACGAACATTCAGTACTTC.

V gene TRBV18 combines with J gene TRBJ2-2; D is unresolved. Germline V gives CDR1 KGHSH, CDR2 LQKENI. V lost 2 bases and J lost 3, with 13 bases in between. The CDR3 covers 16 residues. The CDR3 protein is CASSPFEGRDTGELFF. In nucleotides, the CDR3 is TGTGCCAGCTCACCATTTGAAGGAAGAGACACCGGGGAGCTGTTTTTT.

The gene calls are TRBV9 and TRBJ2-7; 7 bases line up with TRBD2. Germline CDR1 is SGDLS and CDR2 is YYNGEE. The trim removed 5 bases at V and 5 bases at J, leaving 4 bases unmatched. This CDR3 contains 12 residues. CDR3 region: CASRGEGHEQYF. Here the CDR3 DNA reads TGTGCCAGCAGAGGGGAGGGACACGAGCAGTACTTC.

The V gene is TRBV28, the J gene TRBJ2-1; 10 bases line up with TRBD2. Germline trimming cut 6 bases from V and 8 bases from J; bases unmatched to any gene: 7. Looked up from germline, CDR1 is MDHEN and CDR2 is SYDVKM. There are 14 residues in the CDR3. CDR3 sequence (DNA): TGTGCCAGCAGGGCTAGCGGGAGTTGGGATGAGCAGTTCTTC. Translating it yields CASRASGSWDEQFF.

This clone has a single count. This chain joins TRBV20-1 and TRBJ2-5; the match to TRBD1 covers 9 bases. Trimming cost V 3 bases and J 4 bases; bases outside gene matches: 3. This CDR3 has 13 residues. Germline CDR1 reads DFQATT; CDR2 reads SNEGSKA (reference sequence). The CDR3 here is CSASWDRAETQYF. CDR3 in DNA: TGCAGTGCTAGTTGGGACAGGGCAGAGACCCAGTACTTC.

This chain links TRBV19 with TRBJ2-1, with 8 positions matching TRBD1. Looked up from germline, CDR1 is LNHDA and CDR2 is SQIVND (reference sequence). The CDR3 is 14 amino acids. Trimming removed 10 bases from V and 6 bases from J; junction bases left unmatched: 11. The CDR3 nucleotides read TGTGCCACCGGGCGAGACAGGGGCGCCAATGAGCAGTTCTTC. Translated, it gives CATGRDRGANEQFF.

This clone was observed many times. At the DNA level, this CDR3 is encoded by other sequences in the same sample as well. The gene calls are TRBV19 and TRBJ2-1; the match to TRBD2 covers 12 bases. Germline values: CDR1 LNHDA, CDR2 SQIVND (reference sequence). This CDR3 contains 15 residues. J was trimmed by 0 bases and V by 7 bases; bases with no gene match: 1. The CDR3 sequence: CASTLAGGSYNEQFF. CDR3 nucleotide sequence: TGTGCCAGTACACTAGCGGGAGGCTCCTACAATGAGCAGTTCTTC.

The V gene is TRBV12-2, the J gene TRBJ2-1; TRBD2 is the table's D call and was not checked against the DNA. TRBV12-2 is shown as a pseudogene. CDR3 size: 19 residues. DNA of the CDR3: TGTGCAAGTCGCTTAGCCGGGACTAGCGGGGGGCCTAACTACAATGAGCAGTTCTTC. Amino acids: CASRLAGTSGGPNYNEQFF.

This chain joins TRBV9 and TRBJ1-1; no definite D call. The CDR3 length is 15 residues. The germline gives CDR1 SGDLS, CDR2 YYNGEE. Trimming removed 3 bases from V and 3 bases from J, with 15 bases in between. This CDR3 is CASSAHQSGYTEAFF. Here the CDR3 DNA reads TGTGCCAGCAGCGCTCATCAGTCGGGGTACACTGAAGCTTTCTTT.

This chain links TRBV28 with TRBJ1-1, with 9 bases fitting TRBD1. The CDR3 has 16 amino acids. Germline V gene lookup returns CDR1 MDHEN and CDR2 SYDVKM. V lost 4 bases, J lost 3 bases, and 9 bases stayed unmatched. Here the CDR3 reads CASSSPAGQGDTEAFF. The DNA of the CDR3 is TGTGCCAGCAGTTCCCCAGCGGGACAGGGTGACACTGAAGCTTTCTTT.